These 10 T cell receptor beta chains share one sample of origin, sequenced in a study of shared clonotypes between healthy human individuals. The data were produced by immunoSEQ multiplex PCR, yet TCRdb's version contains in-frame clones alone and is incomplete. The sample shows under 1 million clones, nearly 95% of them seen only once. CD45RO-negative, CCR7-selected cells formed the naive CD8 fraction, which excluded terminally differentiated effector memory CD45RA+ cells. Sequenced sample: naive CD8+ T cells sorted from blood. Receptors originate from a man aged 30-40 years in good health.

This clone was picked up one time. This rearrangement joins TRBV5-8 to TRBJ2-7; D ambiguous. This CDR3 contains 13 residues. In germline, CDR1 is SGHTS, CDR2 YDEGEE. V shed 0 bases and J shed 6 bases, with 10 bases lying between them. This chain's CDR3 is CASSLGLFTEQYF. The CDR3 DNA reads TGTGCCAGCAGCTTGGGGTTATTCACCGAGCAGTACTTC.

This chain links TRBV7-9 with TRBJ1-4; 8 nucleotides line up with TRBD1. Germline V gives CDR1 SEHNR, CDR2 FQNEAQ (reference sequence). With V trimmed by 5 bases and J by 6 bases, 5 bases remained unmatched. The length of the CDR3 is 14 residues. CDR3 in amino acids: CASSHGQGYEKLFF. CDR3 nucleotide sequence: TGTGCCAGCAGCCATGGACAGGGTTATGAAAAACTGTTTTTT.

The chain links TRBV4-1 to TRBJ2-7, with TRBD1 matching 7 bases. Germline CDR1 MGHRA, CDR2 YSYEKL. The CDR3 length is 13 residues. The V segment lost 3 bases and the J segment 4 bases; nucleotides outside the gene matches: 3. The DNA for the CDR3 is TGCGCCAGCAGCCAGGAGACAGGGTACGAGCAGTACTTC. Protein product: CASSQETGYEQYF.

This clone came up once. This chain joins TRBV15 and TRBJ2-5; the D gene is possibly TRBD1 (5 bases). V lost 5 bases and J 1 base, leaving 11 bases between the germline ends. The CDR3 totals 14 residues. Germline V gene data show CDR1 as LNHNV and CDR2 as YYDKDF (reference sequence). CDR3 sequence: CATSPYRLQETQYF. The CDR3 coding sequence is TGTGCCACCAGCCCCTACAGGCTCCAAGAGACCCAGTACTTC. The entire variable domain, with the rest obtained from reference TRBV15 and TRBJ2-5, is as follows: DAMVIQNPRYQVTQFGKPVTLSCSQTLNHNVMYWYQQKSSQAPKLLFHYYDKDFNNEADTPDNFQSRRPNTSFCFLDIRSPGLGDTAMYLCATSPYRLQETQYFGPGTRLLVL.

The chain employs TRBV25-1 and TRBJ2-1; D uncertain. The germline V gene has CDR1 MGHDK and CDR2 SYGVNS. V was clipped by 3 bases and J by 0 bases, with 9 bases between them. The CDR3 length is 15 residues. The CDR3 nucleotides read TGTGCCAGCAGTGAGTTACCTGACTCCTACAATGAGCAGTTCTTC. Residues: CASSELPDSYNEQFF. The full variable domain, completed using reference TRBV25-1 and TRBJ2-1, is EADIYQTPRYLVIGTGKKITLECSQTMGHDKMYWYQQDPGMELHLIHYSYGVNSTEKGDLSSESTVSRIRTEHFPLTLESARPSHTSQYLCASSELPDSYNEQFFGPGTRLTVL.

CDR3 residues: CASIPDRPRNNEQFF. DNA for the CDR3: TGTGCCAGCATCCCGGACAGGCCCCGGAACAATGAGCAGTTCTTC. This chain joins TRBV2 and TRBJ2-1; TRBD1 matches 7 bases. Trimming removed 7 bases from V and 5 bases from J; junction bases left unmatched: 11. The CDR3 has 15 residues. Germline V lookup: CDR1 SNHLY, CDR2 FYNNEI.

The chain couples TRBV5-4 to TRBJ2-7, with D maybe TRBD2 (5 bases). Trimming removed 4 bases at V and 2 bases at J, with 13 bases between. CDR3 size: 14 residues. Germline V lookup: CDR1 SGHNT, CDR2 YYREEE (reference sequence). This chain's CDR3 is CASSLPLAAYEQYF. The CDR3 nucleotides are TGTGCCAGCAGCCTCCCTCTAGCCGCCTACGAGCAGTACTTC.

This chain joins TRBV7-9 and TRBJ2-1; 14 bases are a match to TRBD2. Germline CDR1 SEHNR, CDR2 FQNEAQ (reference sequence). With 5 bases clipped from V and 5 bases from J, the junction kept 11 bases outside the gene matches. The CDR3 is made up of 18 amino acids. CDR3 region: CASSTWGTSGSQNNEQFF. In DNA form, the CDR3 reads TGTGCCAGCAGCACATGGGGGACTAGCGGGAGCCAAAACAATGAGCAGTTCTTC.

This clone was seen once. The V and J genes are TRBV2 and TRBJ2-7, with D possibly TRBD1 on 6 matching bases. In germline, CDR1 is SNHLY, CDR2 FYNNEI. V was cut by 9 bases and J by 2 bases, with 11 bases left in between. The CDR3 covers 12 residues. The CDR3 loop reads CASRGTTYEQYF. The CDR3 nucleotides are TGTGCCAGTAGGGGGACCACCTACGAGCAGTACTTC.

The CDR3 reads CASSLGAEGGNTIYF. For the CDR3, the DNA is TGTGCCAGCAGCTTGGGGGCCGAGGGTGGAAACACCATATATTTT. The rearrangement uses TRBV5-5 and TRBJ1-3; D is undetermined. CDR1 SGHKS and CDR2 YYEKEE come from the germline V gene (reference sequence). This CDR3 contains 15 residues. Trimming took off 0 bases at V and 3 bases at J, with 10 bases between the two ends.